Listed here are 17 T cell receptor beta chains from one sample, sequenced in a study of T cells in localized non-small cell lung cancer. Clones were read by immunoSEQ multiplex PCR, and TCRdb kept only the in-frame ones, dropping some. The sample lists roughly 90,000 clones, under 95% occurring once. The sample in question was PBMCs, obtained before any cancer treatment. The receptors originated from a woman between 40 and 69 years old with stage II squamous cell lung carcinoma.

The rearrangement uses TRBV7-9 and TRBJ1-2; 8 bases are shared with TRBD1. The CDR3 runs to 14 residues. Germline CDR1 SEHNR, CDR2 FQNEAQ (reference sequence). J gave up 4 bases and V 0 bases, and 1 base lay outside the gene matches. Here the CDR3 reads CASSLAGTGYGYTF. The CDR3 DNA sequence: TGTGCCAGCAGCTTAGCCGGGACAGGCTATGGCTACACCTTC.

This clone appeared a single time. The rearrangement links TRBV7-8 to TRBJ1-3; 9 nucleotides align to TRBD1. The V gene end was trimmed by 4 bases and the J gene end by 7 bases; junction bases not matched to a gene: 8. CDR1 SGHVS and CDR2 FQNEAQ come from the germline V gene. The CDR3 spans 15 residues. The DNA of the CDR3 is TGTGCCAGCAGCTACCCCGGGACAGGGAGGAACACCATATATTTT. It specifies CASSYPGTGRNTIYF.

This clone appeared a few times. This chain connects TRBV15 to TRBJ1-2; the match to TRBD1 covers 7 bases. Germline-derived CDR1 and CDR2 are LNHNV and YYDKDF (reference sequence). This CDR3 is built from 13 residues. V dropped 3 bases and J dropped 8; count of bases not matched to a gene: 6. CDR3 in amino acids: CATSSRTGSGYTF. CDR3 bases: TGTGCCACCAGCAGCCGGACAGGTAGCGGCTACACCTTC.

CDR3 amino acids: CASSPGLAEINTGELFF. The DNA of the CDR3 is TGTGCCAGCAGTCCGGGACTAGCGGAAATAAACACCGGGGAGCTGTTTTTT. The chain couples TRBV2 to TRBJ2-2; TRBD2 aligns across 11 bases. The CDR3 is 17 amino acids. V lost 5 bases, J lost 2 bases, and 7 bases stayed unmatched. Per germline, CDR1 SNHLY and CDR2 FYNNEI.

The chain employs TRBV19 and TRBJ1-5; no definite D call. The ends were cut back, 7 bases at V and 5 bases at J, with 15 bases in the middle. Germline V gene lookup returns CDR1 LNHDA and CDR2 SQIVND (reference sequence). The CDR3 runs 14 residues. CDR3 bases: TGTGCCAGTACAGACACCCCCGAGTATCAGCCCCAGCATTTT. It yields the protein CASTDTPEYQPQHF.

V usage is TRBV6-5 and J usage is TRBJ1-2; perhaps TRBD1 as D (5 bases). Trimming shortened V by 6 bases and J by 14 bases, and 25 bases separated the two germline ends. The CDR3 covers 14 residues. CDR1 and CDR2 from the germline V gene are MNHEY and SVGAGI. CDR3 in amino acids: CASRRSRDGPSSTF. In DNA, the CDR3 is TGTGCCAGCAGGAGAAGCCGGGACGGGCCGTCGTCAACCTTC.

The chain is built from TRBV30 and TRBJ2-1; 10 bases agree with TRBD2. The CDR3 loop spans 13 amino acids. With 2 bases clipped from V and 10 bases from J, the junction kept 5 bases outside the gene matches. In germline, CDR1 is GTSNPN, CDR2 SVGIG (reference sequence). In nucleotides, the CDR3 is TGTGCCTGGAGTCTAGCGGGAGTATTGGAGCAGTTCTTC. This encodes CAWSLAGVLEQFF.

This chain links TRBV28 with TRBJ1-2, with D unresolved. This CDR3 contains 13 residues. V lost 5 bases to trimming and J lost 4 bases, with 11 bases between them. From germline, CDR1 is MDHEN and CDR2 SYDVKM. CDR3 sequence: CASSIRAPYGYTF. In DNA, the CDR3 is TGTGCCAGCAGTATCCGGGCTCCCTATGGCTACACCTTC.

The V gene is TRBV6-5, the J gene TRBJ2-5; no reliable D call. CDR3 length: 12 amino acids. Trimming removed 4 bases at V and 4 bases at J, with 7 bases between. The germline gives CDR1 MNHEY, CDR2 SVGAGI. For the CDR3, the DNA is TGTGCCAGCAGTTCACGTACAGAGACCCAGTACTTC. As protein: CASSSRTETQYF.

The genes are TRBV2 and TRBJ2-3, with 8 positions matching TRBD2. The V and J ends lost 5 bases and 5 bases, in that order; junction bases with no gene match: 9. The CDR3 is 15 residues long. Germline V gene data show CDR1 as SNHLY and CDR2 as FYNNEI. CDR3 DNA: TGTGCCAGCAGTACGGGGACTAGGAGCGAAGATACGCAGTATTTT. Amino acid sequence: CASSTGTRSEDTQYF.

CDR3 sequence (DNA): TGTGCCAGCAGTTTATCTACCCTCCGGGACAGCTCCTACAATGAGCAGTTCTTC. It is translated as CASSLSTLRDSSYNEQFF. This chain uses TRBV27 with TRBJ2-1; TRBD1 agrees at 7 bases. Unmatched junction bases numbered 8, after V lost 0 bases and J lost 0 bases. The CDR3 is 18 residues long. Per the germline V gene, CDR1 is MNHEY and CDR2 is SMNVEV (reference sequence).

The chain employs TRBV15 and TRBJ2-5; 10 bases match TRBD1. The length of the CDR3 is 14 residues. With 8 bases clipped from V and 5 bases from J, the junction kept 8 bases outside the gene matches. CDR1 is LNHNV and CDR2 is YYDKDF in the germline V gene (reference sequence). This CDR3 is CATGTGVPAETQYF. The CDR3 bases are TGTGCCACCGGGACAGGGGTACCCGCGGAGACCCAGTACTTC.

CDR3 loop: CASRGPGNTEAFF. CDR3 DNA: TGTGCCAGCAGGGGCCCAGGGAACACTGAAGCTTTCTTT. The chain links TRBV7-8 to TRBJ1-1; unclear D gene. The CDR3 runs 13 residues. In germline, CDR1 is SGHVS, CDR2 FQNEAQ. V lost 6 bases to trimming and J lost 1 base, with 9 bases between them.

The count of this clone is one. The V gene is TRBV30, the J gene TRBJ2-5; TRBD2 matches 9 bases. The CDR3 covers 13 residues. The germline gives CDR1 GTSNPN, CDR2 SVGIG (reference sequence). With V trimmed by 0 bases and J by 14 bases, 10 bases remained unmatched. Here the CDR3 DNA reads TGTGCCTGGAGTGTAACTTCTAGCGGGAAGTGTTACTTC. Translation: CAWSVTSSGKCYF. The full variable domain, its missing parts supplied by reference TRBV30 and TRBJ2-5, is SQTIHQWPATLVQPVGSPLSLECTVEGTSNPNLYWYRQAAGRGLQLLFYSVGIGQISSEVPQNLSASRPQDRQFILSSKKLLLSDSGFYLCAWSVTSSGKCYFGPGTRLLVL.

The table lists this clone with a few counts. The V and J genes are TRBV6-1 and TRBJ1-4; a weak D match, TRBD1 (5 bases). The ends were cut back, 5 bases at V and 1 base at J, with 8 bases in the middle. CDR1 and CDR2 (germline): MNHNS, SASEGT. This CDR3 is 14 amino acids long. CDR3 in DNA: TGTGCCAGCAGTTATGACAGAACTAATGAAAAACTGTTTTTT. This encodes CASSYDRTNEKLFF.

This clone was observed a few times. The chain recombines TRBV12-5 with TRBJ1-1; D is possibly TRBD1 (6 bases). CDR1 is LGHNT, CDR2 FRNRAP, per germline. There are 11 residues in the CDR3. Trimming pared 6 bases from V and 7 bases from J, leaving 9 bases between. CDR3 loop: CASGKTGEAFF. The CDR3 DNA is TGTGCTAGTGGCAAGACAGGTGAAGCTTTCTTT.

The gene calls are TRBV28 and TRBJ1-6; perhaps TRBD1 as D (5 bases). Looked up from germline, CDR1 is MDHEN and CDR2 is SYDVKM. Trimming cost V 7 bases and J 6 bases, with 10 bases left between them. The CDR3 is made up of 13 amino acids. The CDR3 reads CASITGRNSPLHF. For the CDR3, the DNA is TGTGCCAGCATCACAGGTCGTAATTCACCCCTCCACTTT. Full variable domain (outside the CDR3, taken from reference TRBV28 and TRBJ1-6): DVKVTQSSRYLVKRTGEKVFLECVQDMDHENMFWYRQDPGLGLRLIYFSYDVKMKEKGDIPEGYSVSREKKERFSLILESASTNQTSMYLCASITGRNSPLHFGNGTRLTVT.